This paragraph reports one T cell receptor (beta chain). The germline V gene encodes CDR1 DFQATT and CDR2 SNEGSKA (reference sequence). V was shortened by 3 bases and J by 1 base, with 4 bases between the two germline ends. CDR3 length equals 11 residues. This entry belongs to a study of blood T cell repertoires in COVID-19. TCRdb's table, derived via immunoSEQ multiplex PCR, lists solely in-frame clones and lacks some. The table has some 290,000 clones, 90% seen once. Participant age was about 18 to 100 years, and participants resided in approximately 25 US areas. Clinical history reported by participants formed the basis on which cohorts were assigned.

The clonotype originates from a woman aged 25 to 39 who had been exposed to COVID-19. Sequencing was performed on PBMCs or T cells enriched from blood (not recorded which). The J gene is TRBJ2-7, the V gene TRBV20-1; D is unresolved. This CDR3 reads CSARASYEQYF. As DNA, the CDR3 is TGCAGTGCTAGGGCTTCCTACGAGCAGTACTTC.